These T cell receptor beta chains were read from a single sample in a study of CD8 T cells in ankylosing spondylitis. TCRdb analysed the 5' RACE reads with MiXCR anew, one entry per CDR3 protein. This sample has about 160,000 distinct CDR3 sequences, with 40% to 50% found just once. The sequenced material came from synovial fluid, either unsorted or a sorted T cell fraction (not recorded which). All receptors come from a male donor with ankylosing spondylitis. Each CDR3 is given with its conserved first and last residue. D genes are given only for firm matches. Rows may omit the clone size; those that give it use once, few, many or a size class.

CDR3 protein: CASSLSGYITDTQYF
CDR3 DNA: TGTGCCAGCAGTTTAAGTGGCTATATCACAGATACGCAGTATTTT
D gene: NA
V gene: TRBV12-3/TRBV12-4
J gene: TRBJ2-3
clone size: NA

CDR3 protein: CASSLDGRSYEQYF
CDR3 DNA: TGTGCCAGCAGCTTGGACGGACGATCCTACGAGCAGTACTTC
D gene: NA
V gene: TRBV7-9
J gene: TRBJ2-7
clone size: few

CDR3 protein: CATSDPSTGTYEQYF
CDR3 DNA: TGTGCCACCAGTGATCCCTCGACAGGGACCTACGAGCAGTACTTC
D gene: TRBD1
V gene: TRBV24-1
J gene: TRBJ2-7
clone size: NA

CDR3 protein: CASSPKVSFSYNEQFF
CDR3 DNA: TGTGCCAGCTCACCTAAAGTAAGTTTCTCCTACAATGAGCAGTTCTTC
D gene: NA
V gene: TRBV18
J gene: TRBJ2-1
clone size: NA

CDR3 protein: CASQEEGSPEAFF
CDR3 DNA: TGTGCCAGCCAGGAGGAGGGTTCCCCTGAAGCTTTCTTT
D gene: NA
V gene: TRBV2
J gene: TRBJ1-1
clone size: few

CDR3 protein: CASSLQLGQGSGEQYF
CDR3 DNA: TGTGCCAGCAGCCTCCAATTGGGACAGGGATCGGGGGAGCAGTACTTC
D gene: TRBD1
V gene: TRBV4-2
J gene: TRBJ2-7
clone size: NA

CDR3 protein: CASSSSTGTPNEKLFF
CDR3 DNA: TGTGCCAGCAGCAGCTCCACCGGGACACCTAATGAAAAACTGTTTTTT
D gene: NA
V gene: TRBV21-1
J gene: TRBJ1-4
clone size: many

CDR3 protein: CASSWYRGYNEQFF
CDR3 DNA: TGTGCCAGCAGTTGGTACAGGGGATACAATGAGCAGTTCTTC
D gene: TRBD1
V gene: TRBV12-3/TRBV12-4
J gene: TRBJ2-1
clone size: few

CDR3 protein: CASSLGIYEQFF
CDR3 DNA: TGTGCCAGCAGCTTAGGTATCTATGAGCAGTTCTTC
D gene: NA
V gene: TRBV7-9
J gene: TRBJ2-1
clone size: few

CDR3 protein: CASSNGTAFGYTF
CDR3 DNA: TGTGCCAGCAGCAACGGGACAGCATTTGGCTACACCTTC
D gene: TRBD1
V gene: TRBV11-2
J gene: TRBJ1-2
clone size: NA

CDR3 protein: CASKRGFGFIPPAFF
CDR3 DNA: TGTGCCAGCAAAAGGGGATTTGGATTTATCCCCCCAGCTTTCTTT
D gene: NA
V gene: TRBV12-3/TRBV12-4
J gene: TRBJ1-1
clone size: few

CDR3 protein: CASSSRESYTGELFF
CDR3 DNA: TGTGCCAGCAGTTCGCGGGAGTCATACACCGGGGAGCTGTTTTTT
D gene: TRBD2
V gene: TRBV12-3/TRBV12-4
J gene: TRBJ2-2
clone size: NA

CDR3 protein: CASSPLSGRVDEQFF
CDR3 DNA: TGCGCCAGCAGTCCCCTTAGCGGGAGAGTCGATGAGCAGTTCTTC
D gene: TRBD2
V gene: TRBV5-1
J gene: TRBJ2-1
clone size: NA

CDR3 protein: CASSVHRGPTDTQYF
CDR3 DNA: TGTGCCAGCAGCGTACACAGGGGTCCTACAGATACGCAGTATTTT
D gene: TRBD1
V gene: TRBV7-8
J gene: TRBJ2-3
clone size: many

CDR3 protein: CASRESGGRDNEQFF
CDR3 DNA: TGTGCCAGCAGAGAGAGCGGGGGGAGGGACAATGAGCAGTTCTTC
D gene: TRBD2
V gene: TRBV27
J gene: TRBJ2-1
clone size: many

CDR3 protein: CASTPPGDGHNSPLHF
CDR3 DNA: TGTGCCAGCACCCCGCCAGGAGATGGACATAATTCACCCCTCCACTTT
D gene: NA
V gene: TRBV28
J gene: TRBJ1-6
clone size: NA

CDR3 protein: CASSTGQDWYGYTF
CDR3 DNA: TGCGCCAGCAGCACCGGACAGGATTGGTATGGCTACACCTTC
D gene: TRBD1
V gene: TRBV5-1
J gene: TRBJ1-2
clone size: NA

CDR3 protein: CASRIRDLKQYF
CDR3 DNA: TGTGCCAGCAGGATCCGGGACCTAAAACAGTACTTC
D gene: NA
V gene: TRBV12-3/TRBV12-4
J gene: TRBJ2-4
clone size: NA

CDR3 protein: CASGGTGGTDTQYF
CDR3 DNA: TGTGCCAGCGGAGGGACAGGGGGCACAGATACGCAGTATTTT
D gene: TRBD1
V gene: TRBV11-2
J gene: TRBJ2-3
clone size: NA

CDR3 protein: CASDRSYNSPLHF
CDR3 DNA: TGTGCCAGCGACAGGTCCTATAATTCACCCCTCCACTTT
D gene: NA
V gene: TRBV28
J gene: TRBJ1-6
clone size: NA

CDR3 protein: CASSQEDRTARDGLAKNIQYF
CDR3 DNA: TGCGCCAGCAGCCAAGAAGACAGAACGGCTCGGGATGGATTAGCCAAAAACATTCAGTACTTC
D gene: NA
V gene: TRBV4-1
J gene: TRBJ2-4
clone size: few

CDR3 protein: CASSPRPVSNYGYTF
CDR3 DNA: TGTGCCAGCAGCCCGAGGCCAGTCTCTAACTATGGCTACACCTTC
D gene: NA
V gene: TRBV7-6
J gene: TRBJ1-2
clone size: NA

CDR3 protein: CASSPGELYGYTF
CDR3 DNA: TGTGCCAGCAGCCCCGGGGAACTCTATGGCTACACCTTC
D gene: NA
V gene: TRBV7-9
J gene: TRBJ1-2
clone size: NA

CDR3 protein: CASSLTDRGDNQPQHF
CDR3 DNA: TGTGCCAGCAGCTTAACGGACAGGGGCGACAATCAGCCCCAGCATTTT
D gene: TRBD1
V gene: TRBV7-9
J gene: TRBJ1-5
clone size: NA

CDR3 protein: CASSRRGGDEQYF
CDR3 DNA: TGTGCCAGCAGCCGGCGAGGGGGTGACGAGCAGTACTTC
D gene: NA
V gene: TRBV5-6
J gene: TRBJ2-7
clone size: NA

CDR3 protein: CASSFGSTSVHHNEQFF
CDR3 DNA: TGTGCCAGCAGCTTCGGCTCGACTAGCGTCCACCACAATGAGCAGTTCTTC
D gene: TRBD2
V gene: TRBV5-5
J gene: TRBJ2-1
clone size: NA

CDR3 protein: CASSFTSDAGEQYF
CDR3 DNA: TGTGCCAGCAGTTTCACTAGCGACGCCGGCGAGCAGTACTTC
D gene: TRBD2
V gene: TRBV6-2/TRBV6-3
J gene: TRBJ2-7
clone size: NA

CDR3 protein: CASSLWYQPQHF
CDR3 DNA: TGTGCCAGCAGCTTATGGTATCAGCCCCAGCATTTT
D gene: NA
V gene: TRBV7-9
J gene: TRBJ1-5
clone size: NA

CDR3 protein: CASSHVRDRDGEQYF
CDR3 DNA: TGTGCCAGCAGCCATGTCCGGGACAGGGATGGCGAGCAGTACTTC
D gene: TRBD1
V gene: TRBV3-1
J gene: TRBJ2-7
clone size: NA

CDR3 protein: CASKPSGVYNEQFF
CDR3 DNA: TGTGCCAGCAAGCCTAGCGGGGTTTACAATGAGCAGTTCTTC
D gene: TRBD2
V gene: TRBV6-2/TRBV6-3
J gene: TRBJ2-1
clone size: NA

CDR3 protein: CASSSDYDTDTQYF
CDR3 DNA: TGTGCCAGCAGTTCGGACTACGACACAGATACGCAGTATTTT
D gene: NA
V gene: TRBV12-3/TRBV12-4
J gene: TRBJ2-3
clone size: NA

CDR3 protein: CASSHLGLAGRSNEQFF
CDR3 DNA: TGTGCCAGCAGCCACCTGGGGCTAGCGGGAAGGTCCAATGAGCAGTTCTTC
D gene: TRBD2
V gene: TRBV3-1
J gene: TRBJ2-1
clone size: few

CDR3 protein: CSARTSGGFPLGGETQYF
CDR3 DNA: TGCAGTGCGAGGACTAGCGGGGGGTTTCCGTTGGGCGGAGAGACCCAGTACTTC
D gene: TRBD2
V gene: TRBV20-1
J gene: TRBJ2-5
clone size: once

CDR3 protein: CASSLGRQDTDTQYF
CDR3 DNA: TGTGCCAGCAGCCTGGGACGACAGGACACAGATACGCAGTATTTT
D gene: NA
V gene: TRBV6-2/TRBV6-3
J gene: TRBJ2-3
clone size: many

CDR3 protein: CASSFFTDTQYF
CDR3 DNA: TGTGCCAGCAGTTTCTTCACAGATACGCAGTATTTT
D gene: NA
V gene: TRBV27
J gene: TRBJ2-3
clone size: NA

CDR3 protein: CAISERGRSYNEQFF
CDR3 DNA: TGTGCCATCAGTGAGAGGGGACGGTCATACAATGAGCAGTTCTTC
D gene: NA
V gene: TRBV10-3
J gene: TRBJ2-1
clone size: NA

CDR3 protein: CTSSLAPSRLAGYSDTQYF
CDR3 DNA: TGTACCAGCAGTTTAGCCCCCTCGCGACTAGCGGGATACTCAGATACGCAGTATTTT
D gene: TRBD2
V gene: TRBV12-3/TRBV12-4
J gene: TRBJ2-3
clone size: NA

CDR3 protein: CATSRTPSWGYTF
CDR3 DNA: TGTGCCACCAGCAGAACCCCAAGTTGGGGCTACACCTTC
D gene: NA
V gene: TRBV15
J gene: TRBJ1-2
clone size: NA

CDR3 protein: CASSLALNTEAFF
CDR3 DNA: TGCGCCAGCAGCTTGGCTCTGAACACTGAAGCTTTCTTT
D gene: NA
V gene: TRBV5-1
J gene: TRBJ1-1
clone size: many

CDR3 protein: CATSRGRSWGGYGYTF
CDR3 DNA: TGTGCCACCAGCAGAGGAAGAAGCTGGGGTGGCTATGGCTACACCTTC
D gene: NA
V gene: TRBV15
J gene: TRBJ1-2
clone size: few

CDR3 protein: CSARSGLGDEQFF
CDR3 DNA: TGCAGTGCTAGATCTGGGTTGGGGGATGAGCAGTTCTTC
D gene: NA
V gene: TRBV20-1
J gene: TRBJ2-1
clone size: few

CDR3 protein: CASQESSYEQYF
CDR3 DNA: TGTGCCAGCCAAGAAAGCTCCTACGAGCAGTACTTC
D gene: NA
V gene: TRBV12-3/TRBV12-4
J gene: TRBJ2-7
clone size: many

CDR3 protein: CASSYSMGQNTGELFF
CDR3 DNA: TGTGCCAGCAGTTACTCGATGGGACAGAACACCGGGGAGCTGTTTTTT
D gene: NA
V gene: TRBV6-5
J gene: TRBJ2-2
clone size: few

CDR3 protein: CAISDPLRQTSALNTEAFF
CDR3 DNA: TGTGCCATCAGTGATCCTCTCCGCCAAACGAGCGCCTTGAACACTGAAGCTTTCTTT
D gene: NA
V gene: TRBV10-3
J gene: TRBJ1-1
clone size: NA

CDR3 protein: CASSPVTQSNQPQHF
CDR3 DNA: TGTGCCAGCAGCCCCGTGACACAGAGCAATCAGCCCCAGCATTTT
D gene: NA
V gene: TRBV7-9
J gene: TRBJ1-5
clone size: NA

CDR3 protein: CASSQGPHEANVLTF
CDR3 DNA: TGCGCCAGCAGCCAAGGGCCCCACGAGGCCAACGTCCTGACTTTC
D gene: NA
V gene: TRBV4-3
J gene: TRBJ2-6
clone size: NA

CDR3 protein: CASSEATGGTDTQYF
CDR3 DNA: TGTGCCAGCAGTGAAGCGACAGGGGGCACAGATACGCAGTATTTT
D gene: TRBD1
V gene: TRBV6-1
J gene: TRBJ2-3
clone size: NA

CDR3 protein: CASSLVPDHEQFF
CDR3 DNA: TGTGCCAGCAGCTTAGTACCTGATCATGAGCAGTTCTTC
D gene: NA
V gene: TRBV11-2
J gene: TRBJ2-1
clone size: many

CDR3 protein: CASSLWSPHELLTF
CDR3 DNA: TGCGCCAGCAGCTTGTGGTCGCCACACGAGCTCCTGACTTTC
D gene: NA
V gene: TRBV5-1
J gene: TRBJ2-6
clone size: NA

CDR3 protein: CASRPQGGRNEQYF
CDR3 DNA: TGTGCCAGCAGGCCTCAGGGGGGCCGCAACGAGCAGTACTTC
D gene: NA
V gene: TRBV6-1
J gene: TRBJ2-7
clone size: few

CDR3 protein: CASSPNQGARRTEAFF
CDR3 DNA: TGTGCCAGCAGCCCAAATCAGGGGGCACGGCGCACTGAAGCTTTCTTT
D gene: TRBD1
V gene: TRBV7-9
J gene: TRBJ1-1
clone size: many